The TCR beta chain under discussion was sequenced for a study of Graves' ophthalmopathy and Graves' hyperthyroidism (dated by TCRdb to 2016 to 2018). Regarding the study in general: Peripheral blood was collected before any treatment was given, at the time of initial diagnosis. The study used TCR beta repertoire signatures to distinguish Graves' ophthalmopathy from Graves' hyperthyroidism and to predict progression to ophthalmopathy. In total, 135 blood samples were TCR-sequenced: some 40 ophthalmopathy, some 75 hyperthyroidism and roughly 17 hyperthyroidism-to-ophthalmopathy patients. To explore V-J signatures that separate ophthalmopathy from hyperthyroidism, a discovery set of about a hundred patients was enrolled, consisting of approximately 44 with ophthalmopathy and approximately 57 with stable hyperthyroidism. An independent validation cohort comprised 18 hyperthyroidism patients and some 16 patients who later progressed from hyperthyroidism to ophthalmopathy. In several hyperthyroidism patients, the T-cell repertoires found in thyroid tissue were compared with those found in blood. Once sampling was done, hyperthyroidism patients were given methimazole at a starting dose of 30 mg daily, while ophthalmopathy patients were given high-dose intravenous methylprednisolone. For training and testing, the 80 to 100 patients in the discovery cohort were randomly divided in a 7:3 ratio. Broader findings and caveats from the paper: No statistical method was used to set the sample size in advance, and the investigators knew which group each participant was assigned to. In cross-validation, the 13-signature model distinguished ophthalmopathy from stable hyperthyroidism with 87.88% sensitivity and 81% to 82% specificity, while in the test set the corresponding values were about 80% and 75%. In validation, the model predicted ophthalmopathy progression with about 70% sensitivity and roughly 72% specificity; some 13 predicted patients were CT-confirmed with GO in a median of about 7.1 months. Most of the expanded thyroid clonotypes with a frequency above 0.001 were also detected in blood, and it was suggested that the thyroid immune response may be reflected by blood repertoires.

TCR beta CDR3 regions were amplified from RNA transcripts for repertoire sequencing. HTBI primers and the Qiagen OneStep RT-PCR kit were used in a first-round RT-PCR, which was followed by a second-round multiplex PCR, size selection and purification. Libraries were sequenced paired-end with 100 bp reads on an Illumina HiSeq2000. The authors' pipeline ran thus. Reads were processed with SOAPnuke, discarding reads with adapters, uncalled bases, mean Phred below 15, or no exact constant-primer or identifier match. High-quality paired reads were merged with COPE v1.2.5. Clonotypes were defined as unique nucleotide sequences and were aligned to IMGT TRB V, D and J references using MiTCR v1.1. Analysis was restricted to V-J combinations with a frequency above 0.0001, which covered roughly 99% of repertoires. A TCR clonal expansion and chaos score per V-J combination was defined as the ratio of F50 clonal expansion to chaos observed in the TCRdist matrix. Welch's t-statistics and random forest were used to reduce the features to about 12 V-J combinations, which were then used as input to a naive Bayes classifier. The Morisita-Horn index was used to measure how similar the thyroid and blood repertoires were. TCRdb took the public reads, trimmed them with fastp at Q25, ran MiXCR for clone calling and kept in-frame beta chains. When rows share a CDR3 protein, they turn into one entry using the most common DNA and genes. These V and J calls originate from TCRdb's pipeline instead of the authors' own analysis. Recorded for this sample are around 400,000 distinct CDR3 sequences; more than 20% of them occurred a single time. Together, the top ten hold under 3.5% of the sample.

Hyperthyroidism was defined as stable when no progression to ophthalmopathy occurred within 18 months of follow-up. Hyperthyroidism patients were newly diagnosed, were aged 18 to 65 years, and had a disease duration under 2 months. Patients were excluded if they had other autoimmune diseases, uncontrolled infections, pregnancy or lactation. Diagnosis was based on clinical symptoms, serum thyroxine, TRAb, thyroid ultrasound and orbital computed tomography. Using Ficoll-Paque density gradient centrifugation, PBMCs were isolated from roughly 9.2 ml of fresh peripheral blood. Trizol reagent was used to extract the total RNA, and its quality was then checked on an Agilent 2100 Bioanalyzer. In regard to this clonotype: The antigen it binds to is not known. No much larger clone is present one base from it, and per-base qualities are unavailable.

What was sequenced was peripheral blood. This clonotype was sampled from a woman under 30 with stable Graves' hyperthyroidism. Donor details come from another sample of the same person, matched by shared clones.

The CDR3 reads CASSLIRASGTDTQYF. In nucleotide form, the sequence is TGTGCCAGCAGCTTAATACGCGCATCTGGCACAGATACGCAGTATTTT. The rearranged segments are TRBV11-2 and TRBJ2-3, with the D gene too uncertain to name. From the germline V gene, CDR1 is SGHAT and CDR2 is FQNNGV. Trimming removed 2 bases from V and 1 base from J, leaving 13 bases between the germline ends. The CDR3 spans 16 residues, from the cysteine through the phenylalanine. This entry keeps only the CDR3 DNA: 48 bases, framed from base 1.